This TCR beta chain was sequenced for a study of blood T cell repertoires in COVID-19. Study as a whole: Specimens from acute and convalescent COVID-19 originated in the United States, Italy and Spain.

Study members were between roughly 18 and 89 years old and lived in approximately 25 US regions. Participants' reported clinical history set cohort assignment. Cohort 3 donors counted as recovered after two negative PCRs, clearance, or resolved symptoms. Trimming shortened V by 2 bases and J by 5 bases, and 13 bases separated the two germline ends. The CDR3 contains 14 residues. The germline V gene encodes CDR1 MNHEY and CDR2 SVGAGI. The method was immunoSEQ multiplex PCR; TCRdb's version includes in-frame clones alone and lacks a portion of them. The sample consists of approximately 230,000 clones, about 89% of them appearing once.

The chain links TRBV6-5 to TRBJ2-7, with D possibly TRBD2 on 5 matching bases. Sequencing used PBMCs or T cells enriched from blood (not recorded which). The clonotype was recovered from a woman between 25 and 40 years old who had recovered from COVID-19. CDR3 residues: CASSYRVDGNEQYF. The CDR3 region has the DNA TGTGCCAGCAGTTACCGCGTTGACGGGAACGAGCAGTACTTC.